These 12 T cell receptor beta chains share one sample of origin, sequenced in a study of cytomegalovirus exposure and HLA in healthy donors. Amplification used 60 Vbeta primers and 13 Jbeta primers. Sequencing was performed with immunoSEQ multiplex PCR; in TCRdb, only in-frame clones are kept and a portion is missing. The sample lists about 88,000 clones; about 90% were seen once. Sequencing was performed on PBMCs. Receptors were obtained from a man younger than 35 in good health and CMV-seronegative.

This chain connects TRBV6-5 to TRBJ2-7; D may be TRBD2 (6 bases). Germline V gene data show CDR1 as MNHEY and CDR2 as SVGAGI. The V end lost 2 bases, the J end lost 3 bases, and 8 bases lay between the germline ends. The CDR3 runs to 13 residues. The CDR3: CASSYLGGYEQYF. CDR3 in DNA: TGTGCCAGCAGTTACCTCGGGGGCTACGAGCAGTACTTC.

V usage is TRBV6-5 and J usage is TRBJ2-1, with unresolved D. The CDR3 sequence is 12 residues long. CDR1 is MNHEY, CDR2 SVGAGI, per germline. V gave up 8 bases and J gave up 9 bases, with 14 bases separating them. The CDR3 region is CASSPGVAEQFF. CDR3 sequence (DNA): TGTGCCAGCTCCCCTGGAGTGGCTGAGCAGTTCTTC.

The chain is built from TRBV10-1 and TRBJ2-1, with D perhaps matching TRBD2 (5 bases). Germline CDR1 and CDR2: WNHNN and SYGVQD (reference sequence). Trimming took off 8 bases at V and 5 bases at J, with 16 bases between the two ends. This CDR3 is 14 amino acids long. The CDR3 DNA reads as TGCGCCAGCCAAACAGAGGGCCCGAACAATGAGCAGTTCTTC. Its protein is CASQTEGPNNEQFF.

This chain links TRBV6-5 with TRBJ2-7; the D gene is possibly TRBD2 (5 bases). Germline CDR1 is MNHEY and CDR2 is SVGAGI. This CDR3 is built from 14 residues. The germline V and J ends were trimmed by 4 bases and 6 bases, with 16 bases remaining between them. For the CDR3, the DNA is TGTGCCAGCAGTTCGGTCGCGGGTACCTCCGAGCAGTACTTC. Its translation is CASSSVAGTSEQYF.

The chain has TRBV6-1 and TRBJ2-7; TRBD2 might be the D (6 bases). The germline V gene has CDR1 MNHNS and CDR2 SASEGT. This CDR3 comprises 18 residues. V dropped 0 bases and J dropped 6 bases, with 24 bases sitting between them. Here the CDR3 DNA reads TGTGCCAGCAGTGAAGCGTTTCTCCGGGTTGCGGGGCAGGGCGAGCAGTACTTC. This codes for CASSEAFLRVAGQGEQYF.

The V gene is TRBV19, the J gene TRBJ2-1; 9 bases line up with TRBD2. V lost 2 bases to trimming and J lost 8 bases; unmatched junction nucleotides: 7. Germline CDR1 is LNHDA and CDR2 is SQIVND (reference sequence). This CDR3 contains 15 residues. The CDR3 loop reads CASSIRLAGIHEQFF. The CDR3 nucleotides are TGTGCCAGTAGTATAAGGCTAGCGGGAATCCATGAGCAGTTCTTC.

The rearrangement links TRBV6-1 to TRBJ2-1; D is perhaps TRBD1 (6 bases). This CDR3 has 16 residues. Trimming pared 3 bases from V and 8 bases from J, leaving 20 bases between. Germline V gene sequence: CDR1 MNHNS, CDR2 SASEGT. CDR3: CASSDFGGRMIHEQFF. The CDR3 DNA is TGTGCCAGCAGTGATTTTGGGGGCCGGATGATCCATGAGCAGTTCTTC.

This CDR3 reads CASSSSPGQPEAFF. The CDR3 nucleotides read TGTGCCAGCAGTTCTAGCCCCGGACAGCCTGAAGCTTTCTTT. This sequence joins TRBV28 and TRBJ1-1; D may be TRBD1 (6 bases). The CDR3 runs to 14 residues. V lost 4 bases and J 6 bases, leaving 15 bases between the germline ends. Germline V lookup: CDR1 MDHEN, CDR2 SYDVKM.

The chain is built from TRBV2 and TRBJ2-7, with TRBD2 matching 9 bases. V lost 8 bases, J lost 3 bases, and 20 bases stayed unmatched. This CDR3 has 18 amino acids. Germline V lookup: CDR1 SNHLY, CDR2 FYNNEI. CDR3 nucleotides: TGTGCCAGCCTTGTGTCTAGCGGGACCACCGTACTTAACTACGAGCAGTACTTC. Its translation: CASLVSSGTTVLNYEQYF.

The chain recombines TRBV5-1 with TRBJ2-7, with TRBD1 identical over 10 bases. The J segment lost 5 bases and the V segment lost 1 base, leaving 12 bases of the junction unmatched. CDR1 and CDR2 (germline): SGHRS, YFSETQ. The CDR3 runs to 17 residues. CDR3 sequence (DNA): TGCGCCAGCAGCTTGAGTAGGGACAGGGGTAAGAGGGACGAGCAGTACTTC. This sequence encodes CASSLSRDRGKRDEQYF.

This sequence joins TRBV9 and TRBJ2-3, with 7 nucleotides matching TRBD2. The CDR3 contains 15 residues. The germline V gene has CDR1 SGDLS and CDR2 YYNGEE. The V segment lost 0 bases and the J segment 1 base; nucleotides outside the gene matches: 2. The CDR3 here is CASSVDGGGTDTQYF. The CDR3 region has the DNA TGTGCCAGCAGCGTAGATGGGGGGGGCACAGATACGCAGTATTTT.

The chain combines TRBV5-1 with TRBJ1-5; no clear D. Trimming removed 7 bases at V and 10 bases at J, with 21 bases between. The CDR3 spans 14 residues. Per germline, CDR1 SGHRS and CDR2 YFSETQ. CDR3 region: CASAYGLNEEPQHF. As DNA, the CDR3 is TGCGCCAGCGCGTATGGGCTGAACGAAGAACCCCAGCATTTT.